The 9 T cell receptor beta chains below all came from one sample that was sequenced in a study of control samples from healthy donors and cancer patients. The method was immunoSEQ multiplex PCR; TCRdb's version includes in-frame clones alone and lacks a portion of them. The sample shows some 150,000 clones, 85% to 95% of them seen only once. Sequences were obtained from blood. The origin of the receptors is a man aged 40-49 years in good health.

The CDR3 nucleotides read TGTGCCAGCAGCTTGGGGGACGGGTCCTACGAGCAGTACTTC. It codes for CASSLGDGSYEQYF. This chain joins TRBV5-8 and TRBJ2-7; D may be TRBD1 or TRBD2 (5 bases each). This CDR3 has 14 residues. CDR1 and CDR2 from the germline V gene are SGHTS and YDEGEE. V was pared by 0 bases and J by 1 base, with 8 bases between. The full variable domain, completed using reference TRBV5-8 and TRBJ2-7, is EAGVTQSPTHLIKTRGQQATLRCSPISGHTSVYWYQQALGLGLQFLLWYDEGEERNRGNFPPRFSGRQFPNYSSELNVNALELEDSALYLCASSLGDGSYEQYFGPGTRLTVT.

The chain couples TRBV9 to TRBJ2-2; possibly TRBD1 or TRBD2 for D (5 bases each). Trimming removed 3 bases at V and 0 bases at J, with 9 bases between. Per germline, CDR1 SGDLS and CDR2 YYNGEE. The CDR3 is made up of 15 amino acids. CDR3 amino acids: CASSGGIANTGELFF. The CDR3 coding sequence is TGTGCCAGCAGCGGGGGGATCGCGAACACCGGGGAGCTGTTTTTT.

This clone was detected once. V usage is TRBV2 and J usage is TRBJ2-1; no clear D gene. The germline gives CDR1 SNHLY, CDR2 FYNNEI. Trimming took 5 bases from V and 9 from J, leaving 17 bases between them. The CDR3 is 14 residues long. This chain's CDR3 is CASSFLLPNSEQFF. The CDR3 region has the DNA TGTGCCAGCAGTTTCCTACTCCCAAACAGTGAGCAGTTCTTC.

CDR3 region: CASSLTVGTEAFF. CDR3 in DNA: TGCGCCAGCAGCTTAACAGTGGGCACTGAAGCTTTCTTT. This chain joins TRBV5-1 and TRBJ1-1, with D unclear. Trimming took off 2 bases at V and 4 bases at J, with 9 bases between the two ends. Germline V gene data show CDR1 as SGHRS and CDR2 as YFSETQ. The CDR3 contains 13 residues. Combining the CDR3 with reference TRBV5-1 and TRBJ1-1 gives the whole variable domain KAGVTQTPRYLIKTRGQQVTLSCSPISGHRSVSWYQQTPGQGLQFLFEYFSETQRNKGNFPGRFSGRQFSNSRSEMNVSTLELGDSALYLCASSLTVGTEAFFGQGTRLTVV.

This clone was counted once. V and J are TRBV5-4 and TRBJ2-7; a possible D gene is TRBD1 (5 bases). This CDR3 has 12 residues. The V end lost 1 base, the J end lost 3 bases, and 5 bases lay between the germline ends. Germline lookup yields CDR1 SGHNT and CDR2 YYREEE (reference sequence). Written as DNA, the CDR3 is TGTGCCAGCAGCTTGACAGGCTACGAGCAGTACTTC. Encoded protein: CASSLTGYEQYF. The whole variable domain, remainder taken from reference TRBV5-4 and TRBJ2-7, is ETGVTQSPTHLIKTRGQQVTLRCSSQSGHNTVSWYQQALGQGPQFIFQYYREEENGRGNFPPRFSGLQFPNYSSELNVNALELDDSALYLCASSLTGYEQYFGPGTRLTVT.

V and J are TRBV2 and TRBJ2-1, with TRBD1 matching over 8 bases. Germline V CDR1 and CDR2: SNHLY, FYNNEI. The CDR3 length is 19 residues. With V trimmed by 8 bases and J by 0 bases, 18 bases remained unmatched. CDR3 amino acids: CASPLAGWGQASSYNEQFF. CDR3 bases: TGTGCCAGCCCCCTGGCGGGTTGGGGACAGGCGAGCTCCTACAATGAGCAGTTCTTC.

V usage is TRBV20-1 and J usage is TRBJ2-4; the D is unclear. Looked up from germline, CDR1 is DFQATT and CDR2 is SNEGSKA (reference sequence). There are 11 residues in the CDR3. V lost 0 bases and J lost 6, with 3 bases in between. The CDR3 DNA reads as TGCAGTGCTAGAGATGGAAACATTCAGTACTTC. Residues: CSARDGNIQYF.

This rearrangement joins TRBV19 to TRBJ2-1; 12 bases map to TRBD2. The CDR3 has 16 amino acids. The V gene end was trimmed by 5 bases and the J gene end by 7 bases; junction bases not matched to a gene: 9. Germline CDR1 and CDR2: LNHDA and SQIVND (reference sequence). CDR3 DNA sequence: TGTGCCAGTAGTTTGACTAGCGGGGGCCATCTAAATGAGCAGTTCTTC. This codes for CASSLTSGGHLNEQFF.

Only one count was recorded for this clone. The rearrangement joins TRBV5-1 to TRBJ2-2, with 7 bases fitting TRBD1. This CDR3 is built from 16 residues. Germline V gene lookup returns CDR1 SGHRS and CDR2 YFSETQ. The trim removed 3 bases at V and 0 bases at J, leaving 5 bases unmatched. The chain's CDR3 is CASSWGTDANTGELFF. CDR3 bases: TGCGCCAGCAGCTGGGGGACAGACGCGAACACCGGGGAGCTGTTTTTT.